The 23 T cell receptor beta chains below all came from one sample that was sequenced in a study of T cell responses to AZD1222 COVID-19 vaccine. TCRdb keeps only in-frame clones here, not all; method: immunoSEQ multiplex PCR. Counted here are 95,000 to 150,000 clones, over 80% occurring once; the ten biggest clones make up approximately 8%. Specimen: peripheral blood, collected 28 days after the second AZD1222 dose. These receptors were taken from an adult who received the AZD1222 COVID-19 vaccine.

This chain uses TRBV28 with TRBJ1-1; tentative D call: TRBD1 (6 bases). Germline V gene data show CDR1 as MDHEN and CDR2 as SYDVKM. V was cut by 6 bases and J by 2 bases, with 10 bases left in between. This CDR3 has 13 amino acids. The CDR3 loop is CASRGQPNTEAFF. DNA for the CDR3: TGTGCCAGCAGAGGACAGCCTAACACTGAAGCTTTCTTT.

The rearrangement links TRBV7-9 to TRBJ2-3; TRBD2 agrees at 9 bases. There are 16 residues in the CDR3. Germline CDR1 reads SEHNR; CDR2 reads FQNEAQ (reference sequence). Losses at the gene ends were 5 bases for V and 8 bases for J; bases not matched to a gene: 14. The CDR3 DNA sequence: TGTGCCAGCAGCACCGAAATACTAGCGGGCGTCGGTACGCAGTATTTT. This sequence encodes CASSTEILAGVGTQYF.

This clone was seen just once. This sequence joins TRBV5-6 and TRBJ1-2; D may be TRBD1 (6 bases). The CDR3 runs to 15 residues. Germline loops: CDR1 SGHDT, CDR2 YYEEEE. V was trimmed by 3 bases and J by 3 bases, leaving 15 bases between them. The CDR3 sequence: CASSSSRQVDYGYTF. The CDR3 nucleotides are TGTGCCAGCAGCTCCTCGAGACAGGTCGACTATGGCTACACCTTC.

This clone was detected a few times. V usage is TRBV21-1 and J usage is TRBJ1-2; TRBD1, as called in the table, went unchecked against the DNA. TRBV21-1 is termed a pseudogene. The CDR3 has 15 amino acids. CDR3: CASGGQGALSYGYTF. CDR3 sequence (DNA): TGTGCCAGCGGGGGACAGGGGGCATTGAGCTATGGCTACACCTTC.

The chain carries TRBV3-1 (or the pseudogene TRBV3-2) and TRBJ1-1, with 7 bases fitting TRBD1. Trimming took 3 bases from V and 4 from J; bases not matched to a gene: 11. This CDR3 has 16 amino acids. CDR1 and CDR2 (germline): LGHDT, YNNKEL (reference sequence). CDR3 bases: TGTGCCAGCAGCCAGGCAGGGGGGGGGTATGGCACTGAAGCTTTCTTT. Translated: CASSQAGGGYGTEAFF.

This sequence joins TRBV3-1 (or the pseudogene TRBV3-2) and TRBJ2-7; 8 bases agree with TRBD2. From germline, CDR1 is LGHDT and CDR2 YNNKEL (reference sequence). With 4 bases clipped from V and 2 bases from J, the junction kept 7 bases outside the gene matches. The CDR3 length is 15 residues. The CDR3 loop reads CASSRGAGVAYEQYF. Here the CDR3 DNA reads TGTGCCAGCAGCCGTGGAGCGGGAGTGGCCTACGAGCAGTACTTC.

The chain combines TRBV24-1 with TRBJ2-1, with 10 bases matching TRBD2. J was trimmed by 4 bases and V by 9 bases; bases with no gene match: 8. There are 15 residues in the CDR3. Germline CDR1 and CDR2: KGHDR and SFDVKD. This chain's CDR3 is CATRDSGRNYNEQFF. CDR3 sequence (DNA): TGTGCCACCCGAGATAGCGGGAGGAATTACAATGAGCAGTTCTTC.

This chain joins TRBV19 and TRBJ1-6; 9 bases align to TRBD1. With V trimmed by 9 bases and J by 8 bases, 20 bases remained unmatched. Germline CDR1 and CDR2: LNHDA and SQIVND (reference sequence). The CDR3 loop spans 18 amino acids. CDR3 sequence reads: CARGGQGFWQAGYSPLHF. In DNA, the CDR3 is TGTGCCAGGGGGGGACAGGGATTTTGGCAGGCTGGGTATTCACCCCTCCACTTT.

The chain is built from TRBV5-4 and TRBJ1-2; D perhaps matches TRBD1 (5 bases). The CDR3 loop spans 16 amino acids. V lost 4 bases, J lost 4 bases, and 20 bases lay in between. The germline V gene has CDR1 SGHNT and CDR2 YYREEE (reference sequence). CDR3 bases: TGTGCCAGCAGCCTCCCGGGGGTAGGCAGGGTCTATGGCTACACCTTC. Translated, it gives CASSLPGVGRVYGYTF.

This chain's CDR3 is CAISASAGESSGANVLTF. The CDR3 nucleotides are TGTGCCATCAGTGCCAGTGCAGGGGAGAGCTCTGGGGCCAACGTCCTGACTTTC. V gene TRBV10-3 combines with J gene TRBJ2-6; perhaps TRBD1 as D (6 bases). Germline lookup yields CDR1 ENHRY and CDR2 SYGVKD. V gave up 4 bases and J gave up 0 bases, with 16 bases separating them. This CDR3 contains 18 residues.

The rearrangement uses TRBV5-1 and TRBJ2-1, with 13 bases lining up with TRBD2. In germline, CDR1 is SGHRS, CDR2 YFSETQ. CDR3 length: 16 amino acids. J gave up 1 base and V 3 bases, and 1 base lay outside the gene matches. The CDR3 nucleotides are TGCGCCAGCAGCTCGGGACTAGCGGGATCCTACAATGAGCAGTTCTTC. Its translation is CASSSGLAGSYNEQFF.

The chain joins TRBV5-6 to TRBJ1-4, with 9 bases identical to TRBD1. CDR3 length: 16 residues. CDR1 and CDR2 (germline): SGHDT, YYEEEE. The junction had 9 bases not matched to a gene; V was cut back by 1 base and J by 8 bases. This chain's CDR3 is CASSLRGDREKEKLFF. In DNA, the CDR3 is TGTGCCAGCAGCTTGAGGGGGGACAGGGAAAAGGAAAAACTGTTTTTT.

The CDR3 loop reads CASRETGFNSPLHF. CDR3 in DNA: TGTGCCAGCAGGGAGACAGGCTTCAACTCACCCCTCCACTTT. This chain links TRBV2 with TRBJ1-6; the D gene is possibly TRBD1 (6 bases). V lost 6 bases, J lost 10 bases, and 16 bases lay in between. This CDR3 is 14 amino acids long. CDR1 SNHLY and CDR2 FYNNEI come from the germline V gene.

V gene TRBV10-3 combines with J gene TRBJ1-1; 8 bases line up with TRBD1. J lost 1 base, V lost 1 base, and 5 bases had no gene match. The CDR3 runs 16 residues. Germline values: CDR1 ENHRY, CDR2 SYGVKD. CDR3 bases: TGTGCCATCAGTGAGTGGTCGCAGGGGGCGAACACTGAAGCTTTCTTT. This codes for CAISEWSQGANTEAFF.

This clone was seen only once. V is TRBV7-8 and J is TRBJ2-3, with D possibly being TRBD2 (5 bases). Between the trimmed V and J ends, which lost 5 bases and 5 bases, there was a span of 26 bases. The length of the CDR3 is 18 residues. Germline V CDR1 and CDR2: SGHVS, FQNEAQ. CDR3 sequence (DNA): TGTGCCAGCAGCCTCCTGGTAAGGCGAGGGCAAGAAGGAGATACGCAGTATTTT. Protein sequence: CASSLLVRRGQEGDTQYF.

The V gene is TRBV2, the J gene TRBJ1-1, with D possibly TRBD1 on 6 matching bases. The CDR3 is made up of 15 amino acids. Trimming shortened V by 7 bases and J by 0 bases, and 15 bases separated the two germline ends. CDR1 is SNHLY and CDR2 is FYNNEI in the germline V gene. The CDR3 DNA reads TGTGCCAGCAAGGGGGTTATTGGTATGAACACTGAAGCTTTCTTT. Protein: CASKGVIGMNTEAFF.

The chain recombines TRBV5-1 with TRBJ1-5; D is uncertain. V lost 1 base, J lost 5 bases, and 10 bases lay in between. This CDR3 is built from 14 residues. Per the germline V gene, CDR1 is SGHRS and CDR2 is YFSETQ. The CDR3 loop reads CASSLPGPDQPQHF. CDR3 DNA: TGCGCCAGCAGCTTGCCTGGGCCGGATCAGCCCCAGCATTTT.

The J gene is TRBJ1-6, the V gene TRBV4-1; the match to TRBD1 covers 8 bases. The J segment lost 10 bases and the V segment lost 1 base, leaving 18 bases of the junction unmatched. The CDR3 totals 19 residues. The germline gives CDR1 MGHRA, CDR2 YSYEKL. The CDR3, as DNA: TGCGCCAGCAGCCAAGTTAAAGCAGGACAGGGATATATTGAATCACCCCTCCACTTT. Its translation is CASSQVKAGQGYIESPLHF.

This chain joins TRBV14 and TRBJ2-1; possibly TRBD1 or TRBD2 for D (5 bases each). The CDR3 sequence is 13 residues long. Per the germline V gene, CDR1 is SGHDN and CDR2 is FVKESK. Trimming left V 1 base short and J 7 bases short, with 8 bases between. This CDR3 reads CASSQGWGNEQFF. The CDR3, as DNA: TGTGCCAGCAGCCAAGGGTGGGGGAATGAGCAGTTCTTC.

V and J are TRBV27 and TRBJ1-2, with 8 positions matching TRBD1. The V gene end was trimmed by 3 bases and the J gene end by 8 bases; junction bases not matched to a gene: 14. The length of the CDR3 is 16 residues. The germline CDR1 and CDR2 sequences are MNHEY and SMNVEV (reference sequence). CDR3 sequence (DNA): TGTGCCAGCAGTTTTAAGCCGGGGACAGGCCACCGGGGCTACACCTTC. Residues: CASSFKPGTGHRGYTF.

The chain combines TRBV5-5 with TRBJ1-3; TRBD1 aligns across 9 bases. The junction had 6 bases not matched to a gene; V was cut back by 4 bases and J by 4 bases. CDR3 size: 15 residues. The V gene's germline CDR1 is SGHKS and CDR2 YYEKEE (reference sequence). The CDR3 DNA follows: TGTGCCAGCAGCGTGGGACAGGGTACCGGAAACACCATATATTTT. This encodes CASSVGQGTGNTIYF. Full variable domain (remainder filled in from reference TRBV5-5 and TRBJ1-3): DAGVTQSPTHLIKTRGQQVTLRCSPISGHKSVSWYQQVLGQGPQFIFQYYEKEERGRGNFPDRFSARQFPNYSSELNVNALLLGDSALYLCASSVGQGTGNTIYFGEGSWLTVV.

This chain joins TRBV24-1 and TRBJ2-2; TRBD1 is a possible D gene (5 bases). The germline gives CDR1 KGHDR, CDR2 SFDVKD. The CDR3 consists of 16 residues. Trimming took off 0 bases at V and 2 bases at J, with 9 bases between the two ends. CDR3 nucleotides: TGTGCCACCAGTGATTTGAACAGGATTAACACCGGGGAGCTGTTTTTT. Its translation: CATSDLNRINTGELFF.

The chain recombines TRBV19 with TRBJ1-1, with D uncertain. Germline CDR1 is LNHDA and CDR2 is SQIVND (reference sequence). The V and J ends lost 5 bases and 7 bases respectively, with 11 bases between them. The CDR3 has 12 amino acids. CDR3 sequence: CASSFGTSEAFF. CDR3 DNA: TGTGCCAGTAGTTTTGGCACCAGTGAAGCTTTCTTT.